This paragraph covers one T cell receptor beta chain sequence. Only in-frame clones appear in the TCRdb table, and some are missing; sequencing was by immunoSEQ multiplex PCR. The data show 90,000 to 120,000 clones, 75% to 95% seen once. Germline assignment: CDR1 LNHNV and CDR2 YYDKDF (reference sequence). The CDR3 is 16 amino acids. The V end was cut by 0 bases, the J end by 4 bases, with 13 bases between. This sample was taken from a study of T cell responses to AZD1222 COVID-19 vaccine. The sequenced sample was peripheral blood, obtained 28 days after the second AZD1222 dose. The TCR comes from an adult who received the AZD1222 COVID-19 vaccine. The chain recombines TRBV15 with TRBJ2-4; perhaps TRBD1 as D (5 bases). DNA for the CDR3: TGTGCCACCAGCAGAGATCTGCCAGGGTTGAAAAACATTCAGTACTTC. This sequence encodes CATSRDLPGLKNIQYF.